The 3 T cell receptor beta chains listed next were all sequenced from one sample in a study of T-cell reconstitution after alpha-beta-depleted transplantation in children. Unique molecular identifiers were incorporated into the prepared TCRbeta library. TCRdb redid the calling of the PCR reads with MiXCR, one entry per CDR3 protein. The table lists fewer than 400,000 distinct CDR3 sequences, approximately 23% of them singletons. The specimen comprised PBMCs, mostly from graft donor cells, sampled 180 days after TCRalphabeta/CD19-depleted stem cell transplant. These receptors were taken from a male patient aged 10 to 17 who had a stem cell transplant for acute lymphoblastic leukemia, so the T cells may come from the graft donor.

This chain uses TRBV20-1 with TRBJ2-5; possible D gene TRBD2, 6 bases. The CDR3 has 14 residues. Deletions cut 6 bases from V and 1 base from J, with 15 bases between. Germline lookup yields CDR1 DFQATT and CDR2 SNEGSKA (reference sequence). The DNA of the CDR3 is TGCAGTGCCAGATCATTGCGGGGCCAAGAGACCCAGTACTTC. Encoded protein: CSARSLRGQETQYF.

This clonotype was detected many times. The CDR3 sequence is CASSLNGSPYNEQFF. CDR3 bases: TGTGCCAGCAGCTTAAACGGGTCCCCCTACAATGAGCAGTTCTTC. The V call is TRBV7-3, the J call TRBJ2-1; no clear D. The ends were cut back, 1 base at V and 2 bases at J, with 9 bases in the middle. The germline CDR1 and CDR2 sequences are SGHTA and FQGTGA. This CDR3 comprises 15 residues. Complete variable domain (other parts from reference TRBV7-3 and TRBJ2-1): GAGVSQTPSNKVTEKGKYVELRCDPISGHTALYWYRQSLGQGPEFLIYFQGTGAADDSGLPNDRFFAVRPEGSVSTLKIQRTERGDSAVYLCASSLNGSPYNEQFFGPGTRLTVL.

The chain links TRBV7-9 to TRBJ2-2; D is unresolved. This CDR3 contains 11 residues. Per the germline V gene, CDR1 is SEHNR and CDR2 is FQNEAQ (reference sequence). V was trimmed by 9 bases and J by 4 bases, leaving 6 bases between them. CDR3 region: CARGATGELFF. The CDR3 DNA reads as TGTGCCAGAGGAGCCACCGGGGAGCTGTTTTTT.